The rows below give T cell receptor beta chains drawn from one sample of a study of T-cell reconstitution after alpha-beta-depleted transplantation in children. TCRdb recomputed calls from the PCR reads with MiXCR, one row per CDR3 protein. The sample carries almost 400,000 distinct CDR3 sequences, about 20% recorded once. The source material was PBMCs from the stem cell graft donor, sampled from the stem cell graft. The source is a human donor who donated a stem cell graft to a child with acute myeloid leukemia. CDR3s include the opening cysteine and the closing phenylalanine or tryptophan. The order of the fields is J gene, clone size, CDR3 length, V gene, D gene, CDR3 protein, CDR3 DNA. A D gene is named only where the DNA matches it firmly. Size tells how often a clone was seen (once, few, many) or the class of an expanded clone, and some rows leave it out.

J: TRBJ2-1; size: few; length: 15; V: TRBV9; D: TRBD1; CDR3: CASSAGTGVSDEQFF; DNA: TGTGCCAGCAGCGCCGGGACAGGGGTTTCGGATGAGCAGTTCTTC
J: TRBJ2-7; size: few; length: 16; V: TRBV13; D: TRBD1; CDR3: CASSWTRTGGFFEQYF; DNA: TGTGCCAGCAGCTGGACGAGGACAGGGGGCTTTTTCGAGCAGTACTTC
J: TRBJ2-3; size: .; length: 19; V: TRBV12-3/TRBV12-4; D: TRBD2; CDR3: CASSSYDFREGLSKDTQYF; DNA: TGTGCCAGCAGTTCCTACGACTTTCGGGAGGGCCTCAGTAAAGATACGCAGTATTTT
J: TRBJ1-5; size: few; length: 15; V: TRBV12-3/TRBV12-4; D: .; CDR3: CASSEQGLVNQPQHF; DNA: TGTGCCAGCAGTGAACAGGGACTCGTCAATCAGCCCCAGCATTTT
J: TRBJ2-1; size: .; length: 13; V: TRBV7-3; D: .; CDR3: CASSSHLRGEQFF; DNA: TGTGCCAGCAGCTCACACCTGAGGGGGGAGCAGTTCTTC
J: TRBJ1-5; size: few; length: 16; V: TRBV20-1; D: TRBD1; CDR3: CSARSPLQGTYQPQHF; DNA: TGCAGTGCTAGATCTCCCCTACAGGGGACCTATCAGCCCCAGCATTTT
J: TRBJ1-3; size: few; length: 14; V: TRBV3-1; D: .; CDR3: CASTSTLGGNTIYF; DNA: TGTGCCAGCACCTCAACCCTCGGTGGAAACACCATATATTTT
J: TRBJ2-5; size: many; length: 13; V: TRBV7-9; D: .; CDR3: CASSFQRKETQYF; DNA: TGTGCCAGCAGCTTCCAACGGAAAGAGACCCAGTACTTC
J: TRBJ2-1; size: .; length: 13; V: TRBV2; D: .; CDR3: CASAGQKYNEQFF; DNA: TGTGCCAGCGCTGGACAGAAATACAATGAGCAGTTCTTC
J: TRBJ2-2; size: few; length: 15; V: TRBV6-1; D: .; CDR3: CASSTQGLNTGELFF; DNA: TGTGCCAGCTCCACCCAGGGGCTGAACACCGGGGAGCTGTTTTTT
J: TRBJ2-3; size: many; length: 15; V: TRBV12-3/TRBV12-4; D: .; CDR3: CASSLEGGRGDTQYF; DNA: TGTGCCAGCAGTTTGGAGGGGGGGCGAGGGGATACGCAGTATTTT
J: TRBJ2-3; size: .; length: 15; V: TRBV11-3; D: .; CDR3: CASSLGDQHTDTQYF; DNA: TGTGCCAGCAGCTTGGGGGACCAACACACAGATACGCAGTATTTT
J: TRBJ2-3; size: few; length: 14; V: TRBV12-3/TRBV12-4; D: .; CDR3: CASSFGSRTDTQYF; DNA: TGTGCCAGCAGTTTCGGGTCCCGCACAGATACGCAGTATTTT
J: TRBJ1-5; size: .; length: 13; V: TRBV12-3/TRBV12-4; D: .; CDR3: CASTLDPNQPQHF; DNA: TGTGCCAGCACCCTCGACCCCAATCAGCCCCAGCATTTT
J: TRBJ2-7; size: .; length: 14; V: TRBV2; D: TRBD1; CDR3: CASTGGQGPYEQYF; DNA: TGTGCCAGCACGGGCGGACAGGGCCCCTACGAGCAGTACTTC
J: TRBJ2-7; size: many; length: 13; V: TRBV7-9; D: .; CDR3: CASSQADSYEQYF; DNA: TGTGCCAGCAGCCAAGCTGACAGTTACGAGCAGTACTTC
J: TRBJ2-7; size: few; length: 15; V: TRBV6-1; D: TRBD2; CDR3: CASSRTSGNTYEQYF; DNA: TGTGCCAGCAGCCGGACTAGCGGGAATACCTACGAGCAGTACTTC
J: TRBJ2-7; size: .; length: 13; V: TRBV20-1; D: .; CDR3: CSALEGRGYEQYF; DNA: TGCAGTGCTTTGGAGGGAAGAGGATACGAGCAGTACTTC
J: TRBJ2-1; size: .; length: 16; V: TRBV9; D: .; CDR3: CASSVGIGRTYNEQFF; DNA: TGTGCCAGCAGCGTAGGTATAGGAAGGACCTACAATGAGCAGTTCTTC
J: TRBJ1-1; size: few; length: 15; V: TRBV6-5; D: .; CDR3: CASSYEMGERTEAFF; DNA: TGTGCCAGCAGTTATGAGATGGGAGAACGAACTGAAGCTTTCTTT
J: TRBJ2-1; size: .; length: 17; V: TRBV7-3; D: TRBD2; CDR3: CASSLKPSGRKDNEQFF; DNA: TGTGCCAGCAGCTTAAAGCCTAGCGGGAGAAAGGACAATGAGCAGTTCTTC
J: TRBJ1-5; size: .; length: 15; V: TRBV7-3; D: .; CDR3: CASSLTPVRFQPQHF; DNA: TGTGCCAGCAGCTTGACCCCAGTAAGGTTTCAGCCCCAGCATTTT
J: TRBJ1-1; size: few; length: 15; V: TRBV7-9; D: .; CDR3: CASSRATEKNTEAFF; DNA: TGTGCCAGCAGCCGAGCGACAGAAAAGAACACTGAAGCTTTCTTT
J: TRBJ2-1; size: many; length: 14; V: TRBV28; D: TRBD2; CDR3: CASSFGRSGNEQFF; DNA: TGTGCCAGCAGTTTCGGGAGGTCGGGTAATGAGCAGTTCTTC
J: TRBJ2-1; size: .; length: 13; V: TRBV29-1; D: .; CDR3: CSVEHSLRGEQFF; DNA: TGCAGCGTTGAACACAGCCTCCGTGGTGAGCAGTTCTTC
J: TRBJ2-7; size: few; length: 15; V: TRBV7-2; D: .; CDR3: CASSLVLAFAYEQYF; DNA: TGTGCCAGCAGCTTAGTTCTAGCCTTCGCCTACGAGCAGTACTTC
J: TRBJ2-1; size: once; length: 16; V: TRBV7-2; D: TRBD2; CDR3: CASSPELAGLYNEQFF; DNA: TGTGCCAGCAGCCCAGAACTAGCGGGGTTATACAATGAGCAGTTCTTC
J: TRBJ2-1; size: few; length: 15; V: TRBV5-1; D: TRBD1; CDR3: CASSYSTGGLNEQFF; DNA: TGCGCCAGCAGCTATTCGACAGGGGGCTTGAATGAGCAGTTCTTC
J: TRBJ2-1; size: few; length: 15; V: TRBV20-1; D: TRBD1; CDR3: CSALPRQGQYNEQFF; DNA: TGCAGTGCTCTACCCCGACAGGGGCAATACAATGAGCAGTTCTTC
J: TRBJ1-1; size: .; length: 14; V: TRBV5-1; D: .; CDR3: CASSLGGFNTEAFF; DNA: TGCGCCAGCAGCTTGGGGGGATTCAACACTGAAGCTTTCTTT
J: TRBJ2-3; size: .; length: 17; V: TRBV27; D: TRBD1; CDR3: CASSLIPTGGRTDTQYF; DNA: TGTGCCAGCAGTTTAATTCCGACAGGGGGCCGAACAGATACGCAGTATTTT
J: TRBJ2-7; size: .; length: 15; V: TRBV4-1; D: .; CDR3: CASSQEDSSSYEQYF; DNA: TGCGCCAGCAGCCAAGAGGACTCCAGCTCCTACGAGCAGTACTTC
J: TRBJ2-3; size: few; length: 10; V: TRBV11-3; D: .; CDR3: CASSVDTQYF; DNA: TGTGCCAGCAGCGTAGATACGCAGTATTTT
J: TRBJ2-7; size: .; length: 12; V: TRBV6-2/TRBV6-3; D: .; CDR3: CASRRRSYEQYF; DNA: TGTGCCAGTAGACGACGGAGCTACGAGCAGTACTTC
J: TRBJ2-3; size: few; length: 16; V: TRBV7-3; D: TRBD1; CDR3: CASSLTGTGTTDTQYF; DNA: TGTGCCAGCAGCTTAACGGGGACAGGGACCACAGATACGCAGTATTTT
J: TRBJ1-2; size: .; length: 14; V: TRBV6-5; D: .; CDR3: CASSSGGADYGYTF; DNA: TGTGCCAGCAGTTCGGGGGGCGCGGACTATGGCTACACCTTC
J: TRBJ2-3; size: many; length: 18; V: TRBV20-1; D: TRBD2; CDR3: CSARPNRGLAGVSDTQYF; DNA: TGCAGTGCTAGACCTAATAGGGGACTAGCGGGAGTTTCAGATACGCAGTATTTT
J: TRBJ2-7; size: .; length: 19; V: TRBV3-1; D: .; CDR3: CASSHSTESRRLAAYEQYF; DNA: TGTGCCAGCAGCCATAGTACAGAGTCCAGGAGACTGGCGGCCTACGAGCAGTACTTC
J: TRBJ1-1; size: .; length: 17; V: TRBV4-2; D: .; CDR3: CASSQGRGGGMNTEAFF; DNA: TGTGCCAGCAGCCAAGGCAGGGGAGGAGGCATGAACACTGAAGCTTTCTTT
J: TRBJ1-1; size: many; length: 11; V: TRBV20-1; D: .; CDR3: CSARGGPEAFF; DNA: TGCAGTGCTAGAGGGGGTCCTGAAGCTTTCTTT